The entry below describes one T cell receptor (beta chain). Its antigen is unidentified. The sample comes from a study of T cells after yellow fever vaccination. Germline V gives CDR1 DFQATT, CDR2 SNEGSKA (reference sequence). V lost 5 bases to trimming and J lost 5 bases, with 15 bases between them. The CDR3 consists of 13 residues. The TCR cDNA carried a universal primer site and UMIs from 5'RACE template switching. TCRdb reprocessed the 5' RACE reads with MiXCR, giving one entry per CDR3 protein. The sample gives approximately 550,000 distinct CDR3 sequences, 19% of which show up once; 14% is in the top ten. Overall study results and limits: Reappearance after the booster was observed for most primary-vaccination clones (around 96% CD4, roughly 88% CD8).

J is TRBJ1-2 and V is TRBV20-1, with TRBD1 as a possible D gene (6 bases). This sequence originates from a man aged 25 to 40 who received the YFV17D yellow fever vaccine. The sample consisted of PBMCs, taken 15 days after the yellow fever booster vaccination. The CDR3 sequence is CSAPGQREYGYTF. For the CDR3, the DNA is TGCAGTGCTCCCGGACAGAGAGAGTATGGCTACACCTTC.